These 24 T cell receptor beta chains were sequenced from one sample in a study of cytomegalovirus exposure and HLA in healthy donors. PCR used 60 Vbeta primers and 13 Jbeta primers. Data came from immunoSEQ multiplex PCR; TCRdb stores just in-frame clones and leaves some out. Among tens of thousands of clones listed, 55% to 70% were seen once. Sample: PBMCs. All receptors come from a boy younger than 18 in good health and CMV-seropositive.

The chain combines TRBV30 with TRBJ2-1, with 13 bases lining up with TRBD2. This CDR3 region has 19 residues. The ends lost 0 bases at V and 2 bases at J; junction bases unmatched: 10. CDR1 GTSNPN and CDR2 SVGIG come from the germline V gene (reference sequence). DNA of the CDR3: TGTGCCTGGAGTGTATTTTGGACTAGCGGGAGAAACCCCTACAATGAGCAGTTCTTC. Residues: CAWSVFWTSGRNPYNEQFF.

This chain links TRBV27 with TRBJ2-5, with TRBD1 as a possible D gene (6 bases). With the DNA end fitting TRBJ2-7 better, the J assignment may be wrong. The CDR3 runs 15 residues. Germline V gene sequence: CDR1 MNHEY, CDR2 SMNVEV (reference sequence). CDR3 DNA: TGTGCCAGCAGCCGGGGCTCGACAGGCAAATACGAGCAGTACTTC. Its translation: CASSRGSTGKYEQYF.

This clone appeared once. V and J are TRBV5-1 and TRBJ2-7, with a weak D call TRBD1 (5 bases). CDR1 SGHRS and CDR2 YFSETQ come from the germline V gene. CDR3 length: 14 amino acids. V shed 0 bases and J shed 7 bases, with 14 bases lying between them. The CDR3 region is CASSLGSGAREQYF. For the CDR3, the DNA is TGCGCCAGCAGCTTGGGATCTGGGGCCAGGGAGCAGTACTTC.

This sequence joins TRBV6-5 and TRBJ1-5; TRBD1 agrees at 10 bases. CDR3 size: 14 residues. V dropped 6 bases and J dropped 7; count of bases not matched to a gene: 6. Germline lookup yields CDR1 MNHEY and CDR2 SVGAGI. The chain's CDR3 is CASSRDRGAQPQHF. CDR3 nucleotides: TGTGCCAGCAGCCGGGACAGGGGCGCACAGCCCCAGCATTTT.

This chain connects TRBV2 to TRBJ1-1; D is unclear. The CDR3 sequence is 11 residues long. From germline, CDR1 is SNHLY and CDR2 FYNNEI. Trimming took 6 bases from V and 11 from J, leaving 13 bases between them. CDR3 nucleotides: TGTGCCAGCAGGGAGGGATCGGGCGCTTTCTTT. It specifies CASREGSGAFF.

Details on this clone: At one boundary the junction diverges from the germline segment, which might be a read error. The gene calls are TRBV29-1 and TRBJ1-5; D is possibly TRBD1 (5 bases). Germline CDR1 reads SQVTM; CDR2 reads ANQGSEA. This CDR3 comprises 15 residues. The CDR3, as DNA: TGCAGCGTTGAAAGTTTGGGCAGGGTGGATCAGCCCCAGAATTTT. This gives the protein CSVESLGRVDQPQNF.

The chain recombines TRBV2 with TRBJ2-7; tentatively, D is TRBD2 (5 bases). The CDR3 is made up of 15 amino acids. V was clipped by 7 bases and J by 4 bases, with 20 bases between them. Germline V gives CDR1 SNHLY, CDR2 FYNNEI. CDR3 residues: CASNTRGQWGYEQYF. For the CDR3, the DNA is TGTGCCAGCAATACCCGAGGGCAGTGGGGTTACGAGCAGTACTTC.

This sequence joins TRBV14 and TRBJ2-1; 9 bases agree with TRBD2. The CDR3 covers 15 residues. The germline gives CDR1 SGHDN, CDR2 FVKESK. V lost 4 bases and J lost 6; bases outside the gene matches: 7. The CDR3 spells CASSLAGGPVNEQFF. DNA for the CDR3: TGTGCCAGCAGCCTCGCGGGAGGGCCTGTCAATGAGCAGTTCTTC.

The V gene is TRBV6-1, the J gene TRBJ1-5; TRBD1 might be the D (5 bases). V was trimmed by 5 bases and J by 5 bases, leaving 7 bases between them. The CDR3 extends over 12 amino acids. Germline lookup yields CDR1 MNHNS and CDR2 SASEGT. For the CDR3, the DNA is TGTGCCAGCAGTTGGGGGGATCAGCCCCAGCATTTT. It yields the protein CASSWGDQPQHF.

This chain links TRBV19 with TRBJ1-5; 12 nucleotides match TRBD1. CDR1 is LNHDA and CDR2 is SQIVND in the germline V gene (reference sequence). V trimming: 6 bases; J trimming: 3 bases; junction bases outside the gene matches: 6. The CDR3 sequence is 16 residues long. DNA for the CDR3: TGTGCCAGTAGCCCCGGGACAGGGGGCACCAATCAGCCCCAGCATTTT. Protein product: CASSPGTGGTNQPQHF.

The chain recombines TRBV27 with TRBJ2-1; 7 positions match TRBD1. The CDR3 loop spans 15 amino acids. Trimming cost V 7 bases and J 7 bases; bases outside gene matches: 13. Germline V gene data show CDR1 as MNHEY and CDR2 as SMNVEV (reference sequence). CDR3 loop: CASTGVGQASNEQFF. The CDR3 region has the DNA TGTGCCAGCACCGGCGTCGGACAGGCATCGAATGAGCAGTTCTTC.

The J gene is TRBJ1-6, the V gene TRBV27, with 7 bases identical to TRBD1. Germline CDR1 and CDR2: MNHEY and SMNVEV (reference sequence). With V trimmed by 3 bases and J by 7 bases, 0 bases remained unmatched. The CDR3 spans 13 residues. The CDR3 spells CASSFRGNSPLHF. CDR3 sequence (DNA): TGTGCCAGCAGTTTCAGGGGGAATTCACCCCTCCACTTT.

The V call is TRBV7-2, the J call TRBJ2-5, with D perhaps matching TRBD2 (5 bases). Germline CDR1 is SGHTA and CDR2 is FQGNSA. The V and J ends lost 0 bases and 3 bases respectively, with 8 bases between them. The CDR3 runs 14 residues. This CDR3 is CASSLAGVEETQYF. The DNA of the CDR3 is TGTGCCAGCAGCTTAGCGGGAGTTGAAGAGACCCAGTACTTC.

The V gene is TRBV6-6, the J gene TRBJ2-7; TRBD2 matches at 16 bases. CDR1 and CDR2 from the germline V gene are MNHNY and SVGAGI (reference sequence). The CDR3 extends over 14 amino acids. J gave up 7 bases and V 6 bases, and 3 bases lay outside the gene matches. Written as DNA, the CDR3 is TGTGCCAGCAGCCCGGGACTAGCGGGAGGGGAGCAGTACTTC. This encodes CASSPGLAGGEQYF.

The J gene is TRBJ1-2, the V gene TRBV6-5; D ambiguous. V was trimmed by 10 bases and J by 5 bases, leaving 5 bases between them. The CDR3 spans 9 residues. Germline loops: CDR1 MNHEY, CDR2 SVGAGI. The CDR3 here is CANQYGYTF. For the CDR3, the DNA is TGTGCCAACCAGTATGGCTACACCTTC.

The chain joins TRBV2 to TRBJ1-1, with TRBD1 as a possible D gene (6 bases). The CDR3 is 14 amino acids. Germline-derived CDR1 and CDR2 are SNHLY and FYNNEI. Trimming shortened V by 6 bases and J by 2 bases, and 13 bases separated the two germline ends. The chain's CDR3 is CASRVRGYNTEAFF. Written as DNA, the CDR3 is TGTGCCAGCAGAGTCAGGGGATACAACACTGAAGCTTTCTTT.

In its sample, this clone was seen a few times. This chain links TRBV9 with TRBJ1-1; TRBD1 matches at 8 bases. The length of the CDR3 is 14 residues. V lost 0 bases, J lost 8 bases, and 6 bases stayed unmatched. Germline-derived CDR1 and CDR2 are SGDLS and YYNGEE. CDR3 nucleotide sequence: TGTGCCAGCAGCGTAGTGGACCAGGGGGCCGAAGCTTTCTTT. This gives the protein CASSVVDQGAEAFF.

V and J are TRBV6-5 and TRBJ2-1, with TRBD2 matching over 11 bases. V lost 6 bases, J lost 10 bases, and 8 bases stayed unmatched. The length of the CDR3 is 14 residues. The germline V gene has CDR1 MNHEY and CDR2 SVGAGI. This chain's CDR3 is CASSTSGSGREQFF. DNA of the CDR3: TGTGCCAGCAGCACTAGCGGGAGCGGAAGGGAGCAGTTCTTC.

V and J are TRBV5-1 and TRBJ2-2; D uncertain. Germline CDR1 reads SGHRS; CDR2 reads YFSETQ. This CDR3 spans 13 amino acids. V was shortened by 5 bases and J by 3 bases, with 8 bases between the two germline ends. This chain's CDR3 is CASRTEHTGELFF. As DNA, the CDR3 is TGCGCCAGCAGAACAGAGCACACCGGGGAGCTGTTTTTT.

This clone was recorded only once. The V gene is TRBV19, the J gene TRBJ2-1; 7 nucleotides line up with TRBD2. V trimming: 5 bases; J trimming: 5 bases; junction bases outside the gene matches: 6. From germline, CDR1 is LNHDA and CDR2 SQIVND (reference sequence). The CDR3 loop spans 14 amino acids. CDR3 region: CASSRTLADNEQFF. The CDR3 DNA sequence: TGTGCCAGTAGTCGAACGCTAGCGGACAATGAGCAGTTCTTC.

CDR3 region: CASSIEVATDTQYF. The CDR3, as DNA: TGTGCCAGTAGTATCGAGGTAGCGACAGATACGCAGTATTTT. This sequence joins TRBV19 and TRBJ2-3; possible D gene TRBD2, 5 bases. Germline values: CDR1 LNHDA, CDR2 SQIVND (reference sequence). The CDR3 runs to 14 residues. The germline V and J ends were trimmed by 3 bases and 3 bases, with 10 bases remaining between them.

V gene TRBV11-2 combines with J gene TRBJ2-3; perhaps TRBD2 as D (5 bases). The CDR3 is 16 amino acids. Germline loops: CDR1 SGHAT, CDR2 FQNNGV. V was clipped by 4 bases and J by 2 bases, with 16 bases between them. The CDR3 nucleotides read TGTGCCAGCAGCTCCGTCAGAGGGCCGGTCACAGATACGCAGTATTTT. Amino acid sequence: CASSSVRGPVTDTQYF.

This clone was seen a handful of times. The chain couples TRBV30 to TRBJ1-2; 9 bases are a match to TRBD1. After removal of 2 bases from V and 8 bases from J, the junction contained 18 bases not matched to a gene. CDR1 and CDR2 (germline): GTSNPN, SVGIG (reference sequence). CDR3 length: 17 amino acids. CDR3 nucleotides: TGTGCCTGGAGTCGATGGACAGGGGCCGCCATAATAGCCGGCTACACCTTC. Amino acids: CAWSRWTGAAIIAGYTF.

This chain uses TRBV9 with TRBJ2-7; 12 bases are a match to TRBD2. CDR1 is SGDLS, CDR2 YYNGEE, per germline. The CDR3 spans 13 residues. V lost 3 bases to trimming and J lost 9 bases; unmatched junction nucleotides: 4. The CDR3 nucleotides are TGTGCCAGCAGCGCCCGGACTAGCGGGACGCAGTACTTC. It yields the protein CASSARTSGTQYF.